The 6 T cell receptor beta chains listed next were all sequenced from one sample in a study of metastatic and nonmetastatic thyroid tumors. Via MiXCR, TCRdb re-called the PCR reads. The sample contains about 24,000 clones, around an eighth of which appear only once. No treatment of any kind had been given to any patient before thyroid surgery. Sequencing was done on a sample of blood. The receptor set was obtained from a female donor with papillary thyroid cancer or a benign thyroid nodule (not recorded which). Some clones in this sample may be carry-over from other donors' samples.

This clone was observed at least ten times. The chain carries TRBV15 and TRBJ1-5; possible D gene TRBD1, 5 bases. Germline V CDR1 and CDR2: LNHNV, YYDKDF (reference sequence). The CDR3 runs to 15 residues. V lost 3 bases, J lost 0 bases, and 9 bases lay in between. The CDR3 loop reads CATSRGGGSNQPQHF. DNA of the CDR3: TGTGCCACCAGCAGGGGGGGGGGTAGCAATCAGCCCCAGCATTTT.

This clone is classed as medium-sized. This rearrangement joins TRBV3-1 to TRBJ2-7; no definite D call. Germline CDR1 LGHDT, CDR2 YNNKEL (reference sequence). Trimming shortened V by 3 bases and J by 3 bases, and 12 bases separated the two germline ends. The CDR3 is 14 amino acids. In DNA, the CDR3 is TGTGCCAGCAGCCACTGGACCGGTAACTACGAGCAGTACTTC. It encodes CASSHWTGNYEQYF.

The rearrangement links TRBV27 to TRBJ1-6; TRBD1 is a possible D gene (5 bases). The CDR3 is 14 amino acids. Between the trimmed V and J ends, which lost 5 bases and 14 bases, there was a span of 19 bases. CDR1 MNHEY and CDR2 SMNVEV come from the germline V gene (reference sequence). Here the CDR3 reads CASSPGTLGPSLHF. CDR3 in DNA: TGTGCCAGCAGTCCCGGGACGTTGGGGCCATCCCTCCACTTT.

This clone was seen a handful of times. A single base separates this from a much larger clone, so it may be a read error. The J gene is TRBJ2-3, the V gene TRBV5-1; D remains ambiguous. Germline lookup yields CDR1 SGHRS and CDR2 YFSETQ. This CDR3 contains 14 residues. V lost 6 bases, J lost 2 bases, and 13 bases lay in between. The CDR3 bases are TGCGCCAGCATGGTTTTAAACCCCACAGATACGCAGTATTTT. As protein: CASMVLNPTDTQYF. Supplemented by reference TRBV5-1 and TRBJ2-3, the full variable domain reads KAGVTQTPRYLIKTRGQQVTLSCSPISGHRSVSWYQQTPGQGLQFLFEYFSETQRNKGNFPGRFSGRQFSNSRSEMNVSTLELGDSALYLCASMVLNPTDTQYFGPGTRLTVL.

This clone appeared many times. The J gene is TRBJ2-5, the V gene TRBV28; TRBD1 agrees at 9 bases. From germline, CDR1 is MDHEN and CDR2 SYDVKM. The CDR3 has 17 amino acids. V dropped 6 bases and J dropped 4; count of bases not matched to a gene: 15. The CDR3 sequence: CASSSDRGGGRGETQYF. As DNA, the CDR3 is TGTGCCAGCAGCTCCGACAGGGGGGGGGGGAGAGGAGAGACCCAGTACTTC. The whole variable domain, filled in from reference TRBV28 and TRBJ2-5, reads DVKVTQSSRYLVKRTGEKVFLECVQDMDHENMFWYRQDPGLGLRLIYFSYDVKMKEKGDIPEGYSVSREKKERFSLILESASTNQTSMYLCASSSDRGGGRGETQYFGPGTRLLVL.

The chain uses TRBV11-2 and TRBJ1-2; 7 bases fit TRBD1. V lost 1 base and J lost 4; bases outside the gene matches: 6. This CDR3 contains 15 residues. Germline V gene data show CDR1 as SGHAT and CDR2 as FQNNGV. The CDR3 DNA follows: TGTGCCAGCAGCTTAGTGGCAGGGGGGGGCTATGGCTACACCTTC. Translated: CASSLVAGGGYGYTF.